This T cell receptor (beta chain) comes out of a study of T-cell reconstitution after alpha-beta-depleted transplantation in children listed by TCRdb under 2016. About the investigation overall: Using TCR repertoire profiling, the study followed T-cell immune reconstitution in a quantitative way in children after TCRalphabeta/CD19-depleted allogeneic hematopoietic cell transplantation.

Points on this clonotype: There is no known antigen for this receptor. This could be a read error, since a much larger clone is one nucleotide away.

The sample's treatment or condition, from its label and the paper: allogeneic hematopoietic cell transplantation with graft depleted of TCRalphabeta T cells and CD19 B cells. The children who served as transplant recipients had been given grafts of TCRalphabeta/CD19-depleted allogeneic hematopoietic cells. What the research found in general, with its limitations: Over subsequent months, a decline in hyperexpanded clone frequencies was noted, and after one year, T-cell counts and TCRbeta diversity were mostly ascribed to newly produced T cells. The high TCRbeta diversity at day 60 in some patients was ascribed to recipient T cells and intrathymic progenitors that had survived conditioning. The apparently early alphabetaT-cell count recovery about two months after transplant was reportedly dependent on only several hundred rapidly expanded clones derived from non-depleted graft cells.

Receptor amplification or capture employed PCR. Sequencing was carried out with an Illumina HiSeq 2500. TCR libraries were prepared with molecular barcoding, using unique molecular identifiers to normalize TCRbeta repertoire quantification. Starting from the raw public reads, TCRdb applied fastp trimming at Q25, assembled clones with MiXCR and retained in-frame beta chains. CDR3 protein sequences are deduplicated, and each keeps its most common genes and DNA. Recorded for this sample are around 140,000 distinct CDR3 sequences; 8.8% of them occurred a single time. The ten largest clones add up to 15% to 20% of the sample. This TCR was sampled from a female patient aged 2-10 years who had a stem cell transplant for congenital amegakaryocytic thrombocytopenia, so the T cells may come from the graft donor. The sequencing used PBMCs, mostly from graft donor cells, collected 180 days after TCRalphabeta/CD19-depleted stem cell transplant.

The sequenced DNA: TGTGCCAGCATCCATAGTGGCCACACAGATACGCAGTATTTT. It translates as CASIHSGHTDTQYF. The chain links TRBV7-9 with TRBJ2-3, with the D segment identity uncertain. The germline V gene (reference sequence) yields SEHNR for CDR1 and FQNEAQ for CDR2. Between the V and J ends, shortened by 7 bases and 2 bases respectively, the junction contains 13 bases. The CDR3 runs 14 amino acids, cysteine and phenylalanine included. Of the read, only the CDR3 DNA is kept; its 42 bases are in frame from base 1.